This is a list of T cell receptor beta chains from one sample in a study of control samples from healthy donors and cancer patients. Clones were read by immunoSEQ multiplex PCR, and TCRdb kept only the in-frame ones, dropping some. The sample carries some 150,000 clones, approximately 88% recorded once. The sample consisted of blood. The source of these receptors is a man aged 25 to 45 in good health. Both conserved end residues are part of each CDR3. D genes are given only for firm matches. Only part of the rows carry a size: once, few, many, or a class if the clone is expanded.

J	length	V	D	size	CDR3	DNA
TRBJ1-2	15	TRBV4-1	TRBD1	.	CASSRRDRGGYGYTF	TGCGCCAGCAGCCGCAGGGACAGGGGTGGTTATGGCTACACCTTC
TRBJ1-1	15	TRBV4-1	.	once	CASSQEAGVGTEAFF	TGCGCCAGCAGCCAAGAAGCAGGCGTGGGCACTGAAGCTTTCTTT
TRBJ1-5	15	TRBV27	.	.	CASSPATGGLKPQHF	TGTGCCAGCAGTCCAGCGACAGGAGGTCTGAAGCCCCAGCATTTT
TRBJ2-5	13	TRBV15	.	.	CATSSGGRETQYF	TGTGCCACCAGCAGCGGGGGGCGAGAGACCCAGTACTTC
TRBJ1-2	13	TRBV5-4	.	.	CASSLEAPLGYTF	TGTGCCAGCAGCTTGGAGGCTCCGCTTGGGTACACCTTC
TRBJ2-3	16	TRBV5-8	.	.	CASSLAEGGAKGTQYF	TGTGCCAGCAGCTTAGCGGAAGGGGGGGCGAAGGGGACGCAGTATTTT
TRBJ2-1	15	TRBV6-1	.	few	CASSDDQGSYNEQFF	TGTGCCAGCAGTGACGACCAGGGTTCCTACAATGAGCAGTTCTTC
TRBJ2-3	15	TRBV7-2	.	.	CASSSGFAGADTQYF	TGTGCCAGCAGCTCGGGATTCGCAGGGGCAGATACGCAGTATTTT
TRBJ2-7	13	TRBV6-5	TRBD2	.	CASSKRLAYEQYF	TGTGCCAGCAGCAAACGACTAGCTTACGAGCAGTACTTC
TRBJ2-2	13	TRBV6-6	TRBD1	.	CASRGTGDRELFF	TGTGCCAGCCGGGGGACAGGGGACCGGGAGCTGTTTTTT
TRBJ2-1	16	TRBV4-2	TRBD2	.	CASSQVGTSGGAGQFF	TGTGCCAGCAGCCAAGTCGGTACTAGCGGGGGGGCCGGGCAGTTCTTC
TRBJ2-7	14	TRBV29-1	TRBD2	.	CSVRGTSGTHEQYF	TGCAGCGTACGAGGGACTAGCGGGACCCACGAGCAGTACTTC
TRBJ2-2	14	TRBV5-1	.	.	CASGSGPNTGELFF	TGCGCCAGCGGTTCGGGTCCAAACACCGGGGAGCTGTTTTTT
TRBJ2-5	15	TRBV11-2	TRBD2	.	CASSLVVRGQETQYF	TGTGCCAGCAGCTTAGTTGTGCGGGGGCAAGAGACCCAGTACTTC
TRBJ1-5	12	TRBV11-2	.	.	CASSLGSGPQHF	TGTGCCAGCAGCTTAGGGAGCGGCCCCCAGCATTTT
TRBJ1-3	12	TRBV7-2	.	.	CASSSTGNTIYF	TGTGCCAGCAGTTCGACCGGAAACACCATATATTTT
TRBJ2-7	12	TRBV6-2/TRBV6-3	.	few	CASSYERYEQYF	TGTGCCAGCAGTTACGAACGCTACGAGCAGTACTTC
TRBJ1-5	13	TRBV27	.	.	CASSPTGGQPQHF	TGTGCCAGCAGTCCCACCGGGGGCCAGCCCCAGCATTTT
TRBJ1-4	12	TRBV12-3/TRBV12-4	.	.	CASRQDNEKLFF	TGTGCCAGCCGACAAGATAATGAAAAACTGTTTTTT
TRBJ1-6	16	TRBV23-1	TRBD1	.	CASRTGNYTYNSPLHF	TGCGCCAGCCGGACAGGGAATTATACCTATAATTCACCCCTCCACTTT
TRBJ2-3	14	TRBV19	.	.	CASSIEAPKATQYF	TGTGCCAGTAGTATTGAGGCCCCCAAGGCGACGCAGTATTTT
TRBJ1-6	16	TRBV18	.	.	CASSPIPGEGSSPLHF	TGTGCCAGCTCACCAATCCCGGGCGAGGGGAGTTCACCCCTCCACTTT
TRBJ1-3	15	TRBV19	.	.	CASSPRDLLGNTIYF	TGTGCCAGTAGTCCACGGGACCTGTTGGGAAACACCATATATTTT
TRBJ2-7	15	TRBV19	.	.	CASSIESSGDYEQYF	TGTGCCAGTAGTATAGAGAGTAGCGGAGACTACGAGCAGTACTTC
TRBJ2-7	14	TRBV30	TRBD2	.	CAWARYAGASEQYF	TGTGCCTGGGCGCGATACGCGGGAGCGTCCGAGCAGTACTTC
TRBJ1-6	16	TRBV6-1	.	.	CASSVQGGTPNSPLHF	TGTGCCAGCAGTGTCCAGGGAGGGACCCCAAATTCACCCCTCCACTTT
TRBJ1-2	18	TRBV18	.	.	CASSPISNRGEGDYGYTF	TGTGCCAGCTCACCTATTTCGAACCGCGGAGAGGGAGACTATGGCTACACCTTC
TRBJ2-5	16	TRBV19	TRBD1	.	CASSTGTAVSQETQYF	TGTGCCAGTAGCACCGGGACAGCGGTTTCCCAAGAGACCCAGTACTTC
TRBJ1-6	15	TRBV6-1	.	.	CASSETVGGNSPLHF	TGTGCCAGCAGTGAAACGGTAGGGGGGAATTCACCCCTCCACTTT
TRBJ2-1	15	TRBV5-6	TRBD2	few	CASSLYGTSRNEQFF	TGTGCCAGCAGCTTGTATGGGACTAGCAGGAATGAGCAGTTCTTC
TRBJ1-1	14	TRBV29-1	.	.	CSGTGGVKDTEAFF	TGCAGCGGGACCGGTGGGGTGAAAGACACTGAAGCTTTCTTT
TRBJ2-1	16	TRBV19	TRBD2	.	CASSGGGLAGVSEQFF	TGTGCCAGTAGTGGAGGGGGACTAGCGGGAGTTTCTGAGCAGTTCTTC
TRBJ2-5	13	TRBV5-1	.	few	CASSPMAQETQYF	TGCGCCAGCAGTCCTATGGCCCAAGAGACCCAGTACTTC
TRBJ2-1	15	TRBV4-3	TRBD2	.	CASSHPGGGWNEQFF	TGCGCCAGCAGCCATCCCGGGGGGGGTTGGAATGAGCAGTTCTTC
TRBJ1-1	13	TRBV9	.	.	CASSVGMNTEAFF	TGTGCCAGCAGCGTGGGAATGAACACTGAAGCTTTCTTT
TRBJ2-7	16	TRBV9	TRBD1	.	CASSGLGGQGSYEQYF	TGTGCCAGCAGCGGGTTAGGAGGACAGGGGTCCTACGAGCAGTACTTC
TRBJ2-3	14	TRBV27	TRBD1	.	CACMVQGAADTQYF	TGTGCCTGCATGGTTCAGGGGGCCGCAGATACGCAGTATTTT
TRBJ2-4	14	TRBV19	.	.	CASSPGVAKNIQYF	TGTGCCAGTAGTCCGGGGGTAGCCAAAAACATTCAGTACTTC
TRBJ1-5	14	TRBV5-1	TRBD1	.	CASTSGTGGKPQHF	TGCGCCAGCACCTCCGGGACAGGGGGTAAGCCCCAGCATTTT
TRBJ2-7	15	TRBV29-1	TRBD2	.	CSVLGLAGGAYEQYF	TGCAGCGTTTTAGGACTAGCGGGGGGCGCCTACGAGCAGTACTTC
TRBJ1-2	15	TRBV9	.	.	CASSVVDLPNYGYTF	TGTGCCAGCAGCGTAGTGGACCTTCCTAACTATGGCTACACCTTC
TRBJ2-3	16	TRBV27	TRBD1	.	CASSLSPRTGRDTQYF	TGTGCCAGCAGTTTATCCCCTAGGACAGGGCGGGATACGCAGTATTTT
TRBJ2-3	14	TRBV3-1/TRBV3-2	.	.	CASSQRSSTDTQYF	TGTGCCAGCAGCCAGAGGTCCAGCACAGATACGCAGTATTTT
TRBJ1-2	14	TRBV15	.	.	CATSLGQGSRGYTF	TGTGCCACCAGCCTCGGGCAGGGCTCGCGTGGCTACACCTTC
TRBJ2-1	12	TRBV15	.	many	CATKGGSTEQFF	TGTGCCACCAAGGGAGGATCCACTGAGCAGTTCTTC
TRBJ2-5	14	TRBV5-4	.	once	CASSLELGRETQYF	TGTGCCAGCAGCTTGGAGTTAGGTCGGGAGACCCAGTACTTC
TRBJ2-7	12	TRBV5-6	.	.	CASSLRSNEQYF	TGTGCCAGCAGCTTGCGGAGCAACGAGCAGTACTTC
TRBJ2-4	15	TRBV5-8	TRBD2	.	CASSIRLAGGNIQYF	TGTGCCAGCAGCATCCGACTAGCGGGGGGCAACATTCAGTACTTC
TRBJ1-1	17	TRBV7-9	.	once	CASSLDVGYSLGTEAFF	TGTGCCAGCAGCTTAGACGTCGGTTACTCGCTTGGCACTGAAGCTTTCTTT
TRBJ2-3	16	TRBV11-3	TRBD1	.	CASSLYAGGGTDTQYF	TGTGCCAGCAGCTTATACGCAGGGGGCGGTACAGATACGCAGTATTTT
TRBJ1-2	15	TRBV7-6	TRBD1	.	CASSPLSGGDPGYTF	TGTGCCAGCAGCCCTCTGTCAGGGGGCGACCCTGGCTACACCTTC
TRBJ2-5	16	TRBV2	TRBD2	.	CASSRRTSGTKETQYF	TGTGCCAGCAGTAGGAGGACTAGCGGGACTAAAGAGACCCAGTACTTC
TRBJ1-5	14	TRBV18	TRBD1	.	CASSPGTGNQPQHF	TGTGCCAGCTCACCCGGGACAGGCAATCAGCCCCAGCATTTT
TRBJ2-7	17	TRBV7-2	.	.	CASTQKGGRINSYEQYF	TGTGCCAGCACCCAAAAAGGCGGACGGATTAACTCCTACGAGCAGTACTTC
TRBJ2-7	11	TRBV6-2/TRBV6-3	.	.	CASSHSFEQYF	TGTGCCAGCAGTCATAGCTTCGAGCAGTACTTC